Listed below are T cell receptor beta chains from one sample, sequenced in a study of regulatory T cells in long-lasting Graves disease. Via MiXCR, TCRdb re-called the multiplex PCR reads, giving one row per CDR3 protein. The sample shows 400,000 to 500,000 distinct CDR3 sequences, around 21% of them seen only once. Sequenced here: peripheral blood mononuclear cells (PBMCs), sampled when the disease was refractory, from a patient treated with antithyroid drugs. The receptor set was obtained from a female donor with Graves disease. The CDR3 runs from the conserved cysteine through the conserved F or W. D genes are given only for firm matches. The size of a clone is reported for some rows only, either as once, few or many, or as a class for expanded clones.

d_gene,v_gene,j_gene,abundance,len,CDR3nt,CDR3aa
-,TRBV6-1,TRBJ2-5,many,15,-,CASSTSGVRLETQYF
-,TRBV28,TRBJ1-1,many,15,TGTGCCAGCAGTCCTATCGGACTAATGAACACTGAAGCTTTCTTT,CASSPIGLMNTEAFF
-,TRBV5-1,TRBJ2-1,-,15,TGCGCCAGCACCAAGGGAGGTACCTCAAGGGATGAGCAGTTCTTC,CASTKGGTSRDEQFF
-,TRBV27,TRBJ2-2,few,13,TGTGCCAGCAGTTACAGGGTTCCCGGGGAGCTGTTTTTT,CASSYRVPGELFF
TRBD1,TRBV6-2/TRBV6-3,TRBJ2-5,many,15,TGTGCCAGCAGTTACTCGGGGACAGGGAAGGAGACCCAGTACTTC,CASSYSGTGKETQYF
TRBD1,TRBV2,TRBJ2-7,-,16,TGTGCCAGCAGTGTTTCTACAGGGGCGCACTCCTACGAGCAGTACTTC,CASSVSTGAHSYEQYF
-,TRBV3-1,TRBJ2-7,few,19,TGTGCCAGCAGCCAACTTTTTCCGCCGGACTACCACAATTCCTACGAGCAGTACTTC,CASSQLFPPDYHNSYEQYF
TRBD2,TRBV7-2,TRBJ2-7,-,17,TGTGCCAGCAGCTTAGTCGTGCGGGAGGGCCTTTCCTACGAGCAGTACTTC,CASSLVVREGLSYEQYF
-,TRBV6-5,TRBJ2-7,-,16,TGTGCCAGCAGTTACTCCCCTCGCAAAGCGACCTACGAGCAGTACTTC,CASSYSPRKATYEQYF
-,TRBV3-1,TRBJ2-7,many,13,TGTGCCAGCAGCCATGGGACCCCTCAGGAGCAGTACTTC,CASSHGTPQEQYF
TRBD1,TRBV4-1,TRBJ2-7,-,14,TGCGCCAGCAGCCCCATGGGACAGGCGTACGAGCAGTACTTC,CASSPMGQAYEQYF
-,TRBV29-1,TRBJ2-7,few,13,TGCAGCGTGGTACAGGGGACTTCCTACGAGCAGTACTTC,CSVVQGTSYEQYF
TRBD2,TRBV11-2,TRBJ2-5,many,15,TGTGCCAGCAGCCCCCTACTAGCGGGAGCTGGGGCCCAGTACTTC,CASSPLLAGAGAQYF
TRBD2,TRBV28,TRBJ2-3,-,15,TGTGCCAGCAGTTTTACTAGCGGGGACACAGATACGCAGTATTTT,CASSFTSGDTDTQYF
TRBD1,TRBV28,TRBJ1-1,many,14,TGTGCCAGCAGTCAGGACAGGGAAAAGACTGAAGCTTTCTTT,CASSQDREKTEAFF
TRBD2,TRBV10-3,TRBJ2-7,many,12,TGTGCCATCAAAACTAGCGCCTACGAGCAGTACTTC,CAIKTSAYEQYF
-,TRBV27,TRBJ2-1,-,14,TGTGCCAGCAGTTTATGGGTCGCCCGCAATGAGCAGTTCTTC,CASSLWVARNEQFF
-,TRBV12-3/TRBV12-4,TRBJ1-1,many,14,TGTGCCAGCAGTTTACGGCGGAGTAACACTGAAGCTTTCTTT,CASSLRRSNTEAFF
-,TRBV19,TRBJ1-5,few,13,TGTGCCAGTACCCTTGAATCCAATCAGCCCCAGCATTTT,CASTLESNQPQHF
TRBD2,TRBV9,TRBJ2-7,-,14,TGTGCCAGCAGCCTTGGGACTAGCGGTAGTGAGCAGTACTTC,CASSLGTSGSEQYF
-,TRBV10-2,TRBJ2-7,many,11,TGCGCCAGCAGTGATAATGGCGAGCAGTACTTC,CASSDNGEQYF
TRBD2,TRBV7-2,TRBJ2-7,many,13,TGTGCCAGCCGCCCTAGCGGGAGTAGCGAGCAGTACTTC,CASRPSGSSEQYF
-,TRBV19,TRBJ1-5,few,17,TGTGCCAGTAGTATCGGAATTTTCGGCAGATCTTATCAGCCCCAGCATTTT,CASSIGIFGRSYQPQHF
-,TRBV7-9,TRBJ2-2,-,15,TGTGCCAGCAGGCCACGGGACTTTAAACCCGGGGAGCTGTTTTTT,CASRPRDFKPGELFF
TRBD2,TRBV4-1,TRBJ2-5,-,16,TGCGCCAGCAGCCCTAGCGGGAGACTGCGGGGGGAGACCCAGTACTTC,CASSPSGRLRGETQYF
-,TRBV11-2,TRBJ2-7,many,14,TGTGCCAGCAGCTTAGTGGCGGTCCCTTGGGAGCAGTACTTC,CASSLVAVPWEQYF
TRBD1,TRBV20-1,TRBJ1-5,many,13,TGCAGTGCGAAGACAGGGGGCATTCAGCCCCAGCATTTT,CSAKTGGIQPQHF
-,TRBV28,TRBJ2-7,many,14,TGTGCCAGCAGCCTTCCGGGACCGGACTACGAGCAGTACTTC,CASSLPGPDYEQYF
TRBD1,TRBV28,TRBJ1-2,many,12,TGTGCCGCAAGAACGGGACAGAGTGGCTACACCTTC,CAARTGQSGYTF
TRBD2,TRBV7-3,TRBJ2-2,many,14,TGTGCCAGCAGCACCGGACTAGGGGACGGGGAGCTGTTTTTT,CASSTGLGDGELFF
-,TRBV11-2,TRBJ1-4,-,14,TGTGCCAGCAGTTTAGCGCCCGGCGAGGGAAAACTGTTTTTT,CASSLAPGEGKLFF
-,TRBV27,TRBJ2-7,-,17,TGTGCCAGCAGTCGTTTGAGGGGAGGTTTTAGCTCCTACGAGCAGTACTTC,CASSRLRGGFSSYEQYF
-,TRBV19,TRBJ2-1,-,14,TGTGCCAGTAGTCCAGCGGTGAGCTCCTACGAGCAGTTCTTC,CASSPAVSSYEQFF
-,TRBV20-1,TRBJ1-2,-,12,TGCAGTGCTAGCCGGCCTAACTATGGCTACACCTTC,CSASRPNYGYTF
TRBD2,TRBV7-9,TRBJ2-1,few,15,TGTGCCAGCAGTCCTACTAGCGGGACCTACAATGAGCAGTTCTTC,CASSPTSGTYNEQFF
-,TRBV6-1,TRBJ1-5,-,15,TGTGCCAGCAGTGAAAGGGGGTTTGGCAATCAGCCCCAGCATTTT,CASSERGFGNQPQHF
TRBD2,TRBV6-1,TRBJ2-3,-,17,TGTGCCAGCACCTCAACGCTTTCTAGCGGGAGAGGGGATACGCAGTATTTT,CASTSTLSSGRGDTQYF
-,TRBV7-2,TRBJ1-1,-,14,TGTGCCAGCAGCTTTACGACAGAGTTGAATGAAGCTTTCTTT,CASSFTTELNEAFF
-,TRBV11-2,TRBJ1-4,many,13,TGTGCCAGCAGCGCGACTACACGTGAAAAACTGTTTTTT,CASSATTREKLFF
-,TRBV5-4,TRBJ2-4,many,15,TGTGCCAGCAGCTCCGCCCGACAGGCCCCCAACATTCAGTACTTC,CASSSARQAPNIQYF
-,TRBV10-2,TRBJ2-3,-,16,TGCGCCAGCAGTGACCTGGGGGGCTTTGACACAGATACGCAGTATTTT,CASSDLGGFDTDTQYF
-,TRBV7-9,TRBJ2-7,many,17,TGTGCCAGCAGCCCCTCAGCCGGCTCCTGGAGCTCCTACGAGCAGTACTTC,CASSPSAGSWSSYEQYF
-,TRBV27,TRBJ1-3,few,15,TGTGCCAGCAGTCAGTTTGCGGGCGCTGGAAACACCATATATTTT,CASSQFAGAGNTIYF
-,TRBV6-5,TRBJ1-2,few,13,TGTGCCAGCAGTTACGTCGGGGTCTATGGCTACACCTTC,CASSYVGVYGYTF
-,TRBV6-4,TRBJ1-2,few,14,TGTGCCAGCAGTGAAGGACAGTTCCCTTATGGCTACACCTTC,CASSEGQFPYGYTF
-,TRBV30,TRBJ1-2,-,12,TGTGCCTGGAGTCTCCCGAACTATGGCTACACCTTC,CAWSLPNYGYTF
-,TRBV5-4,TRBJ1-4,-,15,TGTGCCAGCAGCCCGGGCCCCGCGAGGGATGAAAAACTGTTTTTT,CASSPGPARDEKLFF
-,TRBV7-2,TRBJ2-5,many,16,TGTGCCAGCAGCTTAGTTGGGTCAGCCTTCCAAGAGACCCAGTACTTC,CASSLVGSAFQETQYF
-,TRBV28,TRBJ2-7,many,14,TGTGCCAGCAGTTTCCCGGGGCGAGCCTACGAGCAGTACTTC,CASSFPGRAYEQYF
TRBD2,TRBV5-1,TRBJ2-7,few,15,TGCGCCAGCAGCTTGGGTTTAGGACTAGTGTACGAGCAGTACTTC,CASSLGLGLVYEQYF
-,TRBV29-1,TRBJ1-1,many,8,TGCAGGGACAGTGAAGCTTTCTTT,CRDSEAFF
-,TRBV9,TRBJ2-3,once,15,TGTGCCAGCAGCGTACGGCTGCGGACCACAGATACGCAGTATTTT,CASSVRLRTTDTQYF
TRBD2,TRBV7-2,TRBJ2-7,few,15,TGTGCCAGCAGCGTTAGCGGGAGTTGGGCCTACGAGCAGTACTTC,CASSVSGSWAYEQYF
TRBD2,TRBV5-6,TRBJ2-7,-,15,TGTGCCAGCAGCTTGCAACGACTGGGATACGGGACTAAGTACTTC,CASSLQRLGYGTKYF
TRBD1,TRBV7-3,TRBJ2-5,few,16,TGTGCCAGCAGCTCCGAGCCTGGGACAGGGCAAGAGACCCAGTACTTC,CASSSEPGTGQETQYF